A single sample gave rise to the 27 T cell receptor beta chains below, sequenced in a study of Ad26.COV2.S vaccination and SARS-CoV-2 variants. TCRdb's table, derived via immunoSEQ multiplex PCR, lists solely in-frame clones and lacks some. The profile covers some 290,000 clones, with around 81% appearing a single time and around 2% taken by the ten largest. The treatment is: around 19 received Ad26.COV2.S at low or high dose, single or two shots; several received placebo; per-sample allocation not given. The samples date from day 63 after the first vaccine or placebo injection. The material was peripheral blood, obtained in a trial of Ad26.COV2.S vaccine versus placebo. Every receptor here comes from a person between 18 and 65 years old who received the Ad26.COV2.S COVID-19 vaccine or a placebo.

This clone was seen only once. V is TRBV28 and J is TRBJ1-5; D not certain. The CDR3 consists of 14 residues. Trimming cost V 8 bases and J 3 bases, with 14 bases left between them. Germline V lookup: CDR1 MDHEN, CDR2 SYDVKM. The CDR3 sequence is CASHVWGPNQPQHF. CDR3 nucleotides: TGTGCCAGCCATGTATGGGGTCCCAATCAGCCCCAGCATTTT.

This clone is a singleton in its sample. The genes are TRBV9 and TRBJ1-2, with 10 bases matching TRBD1. Germline V gene sequence: CDR1 SGDLS, CDR2 YYNGEE. J lost 7 bases, V lost 4 bases, and 13 bases had no gene match. The CDR3 extends over 16 amino acids. CDR3 in DNA: TGTGCCAGCAGCTACGGGACAGGGGAACGTTTGGCTGGCTACACCTTC. Its protein product is CASSYGTGERLAGYTF.

The count of this clone is one. The J gene is TRBJ2-5, the V gene TRBV10-2; D is unclear. Per germline, CDR1 WSHSY and CDR2 SAAADI. The CDR3 extends over 12 amino acids. The V end lost 6 bases, the J end lost 3 bases, and 8 bases lay between the germline ends. The CDR3: CASSPTEETQYF. The CDR3 nucleotides read TGCGCCAGCAGCCCCACCGAAGAGACCCAGTACTTC.

This chain links TRBV7-9 with TRBJ1-6; D ambiguous. Looked up from germline, CDR1 is SEHNR and CDR2 is FQNEAQ (reference sequence). The CDR3 totals 15 residues. V was cut by 0 bases and J by 3 bases, with 6 bases left in between. CDR3 sequence: CASSLAGNYNSPLHF. The CDR3 nucleotides read TGTGCCAGCAGCTTAGCGGGGAACTATAATTCACCCCTCCACTTT. Full variable domain (rest looked up from reference TRBV7-9 and TRBJ1-6): DTGVSQNPRHKITKRGQNVTFRCDPISEHNRLYWYRQTLGQGPEFLTYFQNEAQLEKSRLLSDRFSAERPKGSFSTLEIQRTEQGDSAMYLCASSLAGNYNSPLHFGNGTRLTVT.

Concerning this clone: The sample holds other DNA sequences that translate to the same CDR3. V usage is TRBV6-1 and J usage is TRBJ1-3, with TRBD1 matching 12 bases. The V and J ends lost 2 bases and 3 bases, in that order; junction bases with no gene match: 2. Germline CDR1 MNHNS, CDR2 SASEGT. The CDR3 runs to 16 residues. The CDR3 is CASSERDRGHGNTIYF. In DNA, the CDR3 is TGTGCCAGCAGTGAAAGGGACAGGGGGCATGGAAACACCATATATTTT.

This clone was seen a few times. The chain employs TRBV5-4 and TRBJ1-1; 7 nucleotides match TRBD1. After removal of 2 bases from V and 5 bases from J, the junction contained 6 bases not matched to a gene. The CDR3 consists of 14 residues. Germline CDR1 reads SGHNT; CDR2 reads YYREEE (reference sequence). CDR3 nucleotide sequence: TGTGCCAGCAGCTTCGACAGGGCAGCGACTGAAGCTTTCTTT. As protein: CASSFDRAATEAFF. Using reference TRBV5-4 and TRBJ1-1 for the parts outside the CDR3, the full variable domain is ETGVTQSPTHLIKTRGQQVTLRCSSQSGHNTVSWYQQALGQGPQFIFQYYREEENGRGNFPPRFSGLQFPNYSSELNVNALELDDSALYLCASSFDRAATEAFFGQGTRLTVV.

The chain couples TRBV9 to TRBJ2-5, with 7 positions matching TRBD1. The germline V gene encodes CDR1 SGDLS and CDR2 YYNGEE. The V gene end was trimmed by 4 bases and the J gene end by 1 base; junction bases not matched to a gene: 4. This CDR3 contains 14 residues. CDR3 DNA: TGTGCCAGCAGCCCGAGACAGGGCCAAGAGACCCAGTACTTC. Its protein product is CASSPRQGQETQYF.

V is TRBV6-5 and J is TRBJ2-2, with D unclear. Per germline, CDR1 MNHEY and CDR2 SVGAGI. Between the trimmed V and J ends, which lost 7 bases and 7 bases, there was a span of 4 bases. CDR3 length: 10 amino acids. This CDR3 reads CASMGGELFF. CDR3 sequence (DNA): TGTGCCAGCATGGGCGGGGAGCTGTTTTTT.

V usage is TRBV5-8 and J usage is TRBJ1-1, with D uncertain. Trimming removed 2 bases from V and 4 bases from J, with 21 bases in between. CDR3 length equals 17 residues. Germline-derived CDR1 and CDR2 are SGHTS and YDEGEE. CDR3 nucleotide sequence: TGTGCCAGCAGCTTTAAAAAGGCGGGAGGGTTGAGCACTGAAGCTTTCTTT. Its translation: CASSFKKAGGLSTEAFF.

The CDR3 DNA follows: TGTGCCAGCAGCTCTGGACAGGGGGTACAAGAGACCCAGTACTTC. It is translated as CASSSGQGVQETQYF. This chain joins TRBV7-7 and TRBJ2-5; TRBD1 matches at 10 bases. The CDR3 is made up of 15 amino acids. V was clipped by 4 bases and J by 2 bases; unmatched bases: 4. The germline CDR1 and CDR2 sequences are SSHAT and FNYEAQ (reference sequence).

The chain is built from TRBV7-3 and TRBJ1-1; TRBD1 agrees at 8 bases. There are 17 residues in the CDR3. With V trimmed by 4 bases and J by 5 bases, 15 bases remained unmatched. Per the germline V gene, CDR1 is SGHTA and CDR2 is FQGTGA. CDR3 nucleotide sequence: TGTGCCAGCAGCTCTGTCGACGATGGACAGGGAGGGACTGAAGCTTTCTTT. Residues: CASSSVDDGQGGTEAFF.

The chain has TRBV7-9 and TRBJ1-4, with a tentative D call TRBD1 (5 bases). Trimming cost V 2 bases and J 3 bases, with 10 bases left between them. CDR1 is SEHNR and CDR2 is FQNEAQ in the germline V gene (reference sequence). This CDR3 has 15 residues. CDR3 residues: CASSLREGSNEKLFF. DNA for the CDR3: TGTGCCAGCAGCTTAAGGGAGGGGTCTAATGAAAAACTGTTTTTT.

The J gene is TRBJ1-1, the V gene TRBV11-2, with D hard to call. Looked up from germline, CDR1 is SGHAT and CDR2 is FQNNGV. This CDR3 has 12 amino acids. The ends were cut back, 8 bases at V and 4 bases at J, with 11 bases in the middle. The CDR3 sequence is CASLEISTEAFF. CDR3 bases: TGTGCCAGCCTAGAAATCTCCACTGAAGCTTTCTTT. Looking up the rest from reference TRBV11-2 and TRBJ1-1 gives the full variable domain: EAGVAQSPRYKIIEKRQSVAFWCNPISGHATLYWYQQILGQGPKLLIQFQNNGVVDDSQLPKDRFSAERLKGVDSTLKIQPAKLEDSAVYLCASLEISTEAFFGQGTRLTVV.

This clone came up once. The rearrangement links TRBV2 to TRBJ1-4; 11 bases are a match to TRBD1. This CDR3 spans 14 amino acids. CDR1 is SNHLY, CDR2 FYNNEI, per germline. Trimming took 6 bases from V and 7 from J; bases not matched to a gene: 4. The DNA for the CDR3 is TGTGCCAGCAGCGGGACAGGGGGGACTGAAAAACTGTTTTTT. This codes for CASSGTGGTEKLFF.

This clone came up a few times. The V and J genes are TRBV6-1 and TRBJ1-1; TRBD1 is a possible D gene (6 bases). The CDR3 has 14 residues. Germline CDR1 reads MNHNS; CDR2 reads SASEGT. Deletions cut 1 base from V and 1 base from J, with 7 bases between. The CDR3: CASSEGQENTEAFF. In DNA form, the CDR3 reads TGTGCCAGCAGTGAAGGACAGGAGAACACTGAAGCTTTCTTT.

This clone was seen just once. This sequence joins TRBV3-1 (or the pseudogene TRBV3-2) and TRBJ2-3; a weak D match, TRBD2 (6 bases). Germline assignment: CDR1 LGHDT and CDR2 YNNKEL (reference sequence). The V end was cut by 4 bases, the J end by 2 bases, with 19 bases between. The CDR3 sequence is 17 residues long. The CDR3 spells CASSPRPRGSYTDTQYF. CDR3 coding DNA: TGTGCCAGCAGCCCCCGCCCTCGGGGGTCCTACACAGATACGCAGTATTTT.

This chain connects TRBV5-1 to TRBJ2-3; the match to TRBD2 covers 12 bases. CDR3 length: 17 amino acids. The junction had 7 bases not matched to a gene; V was cut back by 3 bases and J by 2 bases. Germline V gene lookup returns CDR1 SGHRS and CDR2 YFSETQ. The DNA for the CDR3 is TGCGCCAGCAGCTCCGGACTAGCGGGGCAGTACACAGATACGCAGTATTTT. It translates to CASSSGLAGQYTDTQYF.

This chain links TRBV5-1 with TRBJ2-3; TRBD1 agrees at 7 bases. V lost 4 bases, J lost 2 bases, and 4 bases stayed unmatched. CDR1 and CDR2 from the germline V gene are SGHRS and YFSETQ. This CDR3 region has 14 residues. The CDR3 DNA reads as TGCGCCAGCAGCACCGGGACAGTCACAGATACGCAGTATTTT. Its translation is CASSTGTVTDTQYF.

The rearrangement joins TRBV2 to TRBJ2-6; D not resolved. V lost 3 bases and J lost 1, with 4 bases in between. The V gene's germline CDR1 is SNHLY and CDR2 FYNNEI. This CDR3 region has 14 residues. In nucleotides, the CDR3 is TGTGCCAGCAGTGACAGGTCTGGGGCCAACGTCCTGACTTTC. Translated: CASSDRSGANVLTF.

J is TRBJ1-2 and V is TRBV4-2; D may be TRBD1 (5 bases). The CDR3 contains 12 residues. V was pared by 2 bases and J by 6 bases, with 7 bases between. Germline assignment: CDR1 LGHNA and CDR2 YNFKEQ. Written as DNA, the CDR3 is TGTGCCAGCAGCCAACAGACAGATGGCTACACCTTC. Translating it yields CASSQQTDGYTF.

V and J are TRBV6-5 and TRBJ2-1; 7 nucleotides agree with TRBD1. Trimming at V came to 6 bases and at J to 2 bases, leaving 7 bases not matched to a gene. The CDR3 covers 15 residues. Looked up from germline, CDR1 is MNHEY and CDR2 is SVGAGI. The CDR3 spells CASSITGDPYNEQFF. The CDR3 DNA reads as TGTGCCAGCAGCATAACAGGGGATCCCTACAATGAGCAGTTCTTC.

V is TRBV29-1 and J is TRBJ2-5; TRBD2 agrees at 8 bases. J was trimmed by 4 bases and V by 0 bases; bases with no gene match: 7. The germline V gene has CDR1 SQVTM and CDR2 ANQGSEA. This CDR3 contains 15 residues. This chain's CDR3 is CSVEDPPLAGETQYF. In DNA form, the CDR3 reads TGCAGCGTTGAAGATCCTCCCCTAGCGGGAGAGACCCAGTACTTC.

Only one count was recorded for this clone. The V and J genes are TRBV7-9 and TRBJ1-1, with D perhaps TRBD1 (6 bases). Trimming pared 7 bases from V and 3 bases from J, leaving 15 bases between. CDR1 SEHNR and CDR2 FQNEAQ come from the germline V gene (reference sequence). The CDR3 spans 14 residues. The CDR3 protein is CASTTGGRYTEAFF. CDR3 sequence (DNA): TGTGCCAGCACCACGGGGGGGCGGTACACTGAAGCTTTCTTT.

The gene calls are TRBV20-1 and TRBJ1-1, with a weak D call TRBD1 (5 bases). Germline CDR1 and CDR2: DFQATT and SNEGSKA (reference sequence). The CDR3 length is 13 residues. V lost 3 bases, J lost 1 base, and 9 bases lay in between. CDR3 DNA: TGCAGTGCTAGTGGTGGGGGGAACACTGAAGCTTTCTTT. It specifies CSASGGGNTEAFF.

This clone was seen more than once but under ten times. This chain joins TRBV7-2 and TRBJ1-2; D is ambiguous. Germline assignment: CDR1 SGHTA and CDR2 FQGNSA. The CDR3 runs 12 residues. V lost 2 bases, J lost 8 bases, and 9 bases lay in between. The chain's CDR3 is CASSLIRGGYTF. DNA of the CDR3: TGTGCCAGCAGCTTAATTAGAGGCGGCTACACCTTC.

This clone was observed a handful of times. The CDR3 DNA follows: TGTGCCAGCAGTCAGTGGGTGGATCAGCCCCAGCATTTT. Translation: CASSQWVDQPQHF. V and J are TRBV3-1 (or the pseudogene TRBV3-2) and TRBJ1-5; D gene uncertain. This CDR3 is 13 amino acids long. Germline CDR1 reads LGHDT; CDR2 reads YNNKEL (reference sequence). The V and J ends lost 6 bases and 5 bases respectively, with 11 bases between them.

This chain connects TRBV19 to TRBJ2-5, with a weak D call TRBD2 (7 bases). Germline V gene sequence: CDR1 LNHDA, CDR2 SQIVND (reference sequence). The CDR3 is 14 amino acids. The V end lost 5 bases, the J end lost 7 bases, and 17 bases lay between the germline ends. The CDR3 here is CASSYGGQKATQYF. For the CDR3, the DNA is TGTGCCAGTAGTTACGGGGGGCAGAAGGCGACCCAGTACTTC.